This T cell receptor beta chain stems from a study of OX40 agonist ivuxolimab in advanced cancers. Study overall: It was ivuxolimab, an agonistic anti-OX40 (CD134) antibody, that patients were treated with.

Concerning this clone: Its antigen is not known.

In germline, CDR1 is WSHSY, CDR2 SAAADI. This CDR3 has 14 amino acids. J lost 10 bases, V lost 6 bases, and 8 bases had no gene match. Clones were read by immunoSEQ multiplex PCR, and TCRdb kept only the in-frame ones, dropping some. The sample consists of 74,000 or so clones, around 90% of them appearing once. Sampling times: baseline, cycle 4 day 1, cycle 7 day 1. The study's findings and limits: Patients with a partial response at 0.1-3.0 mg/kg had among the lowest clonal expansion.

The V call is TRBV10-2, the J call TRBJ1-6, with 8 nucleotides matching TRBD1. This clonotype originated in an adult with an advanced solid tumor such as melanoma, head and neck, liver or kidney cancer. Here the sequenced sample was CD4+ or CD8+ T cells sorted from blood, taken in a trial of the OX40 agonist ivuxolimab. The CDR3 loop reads CASSVDRGGSPLHF. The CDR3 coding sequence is TGCGCCAGCAGCGTAGACAGGGGTGGATCACCCCTCCACTTT.